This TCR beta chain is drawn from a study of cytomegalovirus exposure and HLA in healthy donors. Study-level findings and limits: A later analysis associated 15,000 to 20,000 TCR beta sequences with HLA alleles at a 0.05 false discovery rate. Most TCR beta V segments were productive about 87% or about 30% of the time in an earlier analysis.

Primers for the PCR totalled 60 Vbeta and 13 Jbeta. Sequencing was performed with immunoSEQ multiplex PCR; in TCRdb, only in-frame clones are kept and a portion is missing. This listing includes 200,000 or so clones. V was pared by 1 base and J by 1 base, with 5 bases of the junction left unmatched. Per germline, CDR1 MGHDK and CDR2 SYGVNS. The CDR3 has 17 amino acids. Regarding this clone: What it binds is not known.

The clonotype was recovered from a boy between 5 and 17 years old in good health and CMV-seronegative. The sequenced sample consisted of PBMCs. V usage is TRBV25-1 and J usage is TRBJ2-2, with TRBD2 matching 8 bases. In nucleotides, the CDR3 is TGTGCCAGCAGTGAATTCGGGCTAGCGGGGAACACCGGGGAGCTGTTTTTT. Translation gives CASSEFGLAGNTGELFF.